Presented here are 7 T cell receptor beta chains from one specimen sequenced in a study of T-cell reconstitution after alpha-beta-depleted transplantation in children. Construction of the TCRbeta library involved unique molecular identifiers. In TCRdb, the PCR reads were re-called with MiXCR into one record per CDR3 protein. The sample includes about 640,000 distinct CDR3 sequences, roughly 17% seen only once; the top ten take approximately 1%. Sample: PBMCs from the stem cell graft donor, taken from the stem cell graft. These receptors were obtained from a human donor who donated a stem cell graft to a child with acute myeloid leukemia.

This clonotype was recorded at least ten times. The chain joins TRBV5-5 to TRBJ2-7; 8 bases align to TRBD1. Germline V gives CDR1 SGHKS, CDR2 YYEKEE (reference sequence). V shed 2 bases and J 6 bases; nucleotides not matched to a gene: 7. The length of the CDR3 is 14 residues. This CDR3 is CASSLDRGYGEQYF. CDR3 DNA sequence: TGTGCCAGCAGCTTAGACAGGGGTTATGGCGAGCAGTACTTC.

The chain carries TRBV18 and TRBJ2-5, with unresolved D. This CDR3 contains 12 residues. V dropped 4 bases and J dropped 5 bases, with 8 bases sitting between them. Looked up from germline, CDR1 is KGHSH and CDR2 is LQKENI. The CDR3 spells CASSRPLETQYF. DNA of the CDR3: TGTGCCAGCTCACGCCCGCTGGAGACCCAGTACTTC.

This clonotype was counted ten times or more. The rearrangement joins TRBV7-2 to TRBJ2-5; 8 positions agree with TRBD2. V lost 3 bases, J lost 5 bases, and 11 bases stayed unmatched. Germline values: CDR1 SGHTA, CDR2 FQGNSA. This CDR3 spans 16 amino acids. Written as DNA, the CDR3 is TGTGCCAGCAGCTTTTCCCCAGCGGGGGTACGGGAGACCCAGTACTTC. This codes for CASSFSPAGVRETQYF.

This clonotype appeared a few times. The chain has TRBV20-1 and TRBJ2-3; D is possibly TRBD1 (5 bases). This CDR3 region has 11 residues. From germline, CDR1 is DFQATT and CDR2 SNEGSKA (reference sequence). The V gene lost 6 bases and the J gene lost 7 bases, with 11 bases spanning the gap. CDR3 in amino acids: CSAYDSYTQYF. CDR3 bases: TGCAGTGCCTATGACAGCTATACGCAGTATTTT.

This sequence joins TRBV12-3 or TRBV12-4 and TRBJ2-5; possibly TRBD1 or TRBD2 for D (5 bases each). Deletions cut 3 bases from V and 5 bases from J, with 19 bases between. The CDR3 loop spans 16 amino acids. CDR3: CASSFGTPVGLETQYF. CDR3 DNA sequence: TGTGCCAGCAGTTTTGGGACCCCAGTGGGTCTGGAGACCCAGTACTTC.

This rearrangement joins TRBV24-1 to TRBJ1-5; 7 positions match TRBD1. The CDR3 is 16 amino acids. Trimming at V came to 3 bases and at J to 3 bases, leaving 7 bases not matched to a gene. The germline V gene encodes CDR1 KGHDR and CDR2 SFDVKD. CDR3 in amino acids: CATSDKGAGNNQPQHF. The CDR3 DNA follows: TGTGCCACCAGTGATAAGGGGGCAGGGAACAATCAGCCCCAGCATTTT.

The V gene is TRBV24-1, the J gene TRBJ1-5, with a possible D match to TRBD1 (5 bases). CDR3 length equals 15 residues. The V end lost 12 bases, the J end lost 4 bases, and 21 bases lay between the germline ends. Germline loops: CDR1 KGHDR, CDR2 SFDVKD. CDR3 in DNA: TGTGCCTCCTCCCGAGGAGGGGTCGGTAATCAGCCCCAGCATTTT. Its translation: CASSRGGVGNQPQHF.